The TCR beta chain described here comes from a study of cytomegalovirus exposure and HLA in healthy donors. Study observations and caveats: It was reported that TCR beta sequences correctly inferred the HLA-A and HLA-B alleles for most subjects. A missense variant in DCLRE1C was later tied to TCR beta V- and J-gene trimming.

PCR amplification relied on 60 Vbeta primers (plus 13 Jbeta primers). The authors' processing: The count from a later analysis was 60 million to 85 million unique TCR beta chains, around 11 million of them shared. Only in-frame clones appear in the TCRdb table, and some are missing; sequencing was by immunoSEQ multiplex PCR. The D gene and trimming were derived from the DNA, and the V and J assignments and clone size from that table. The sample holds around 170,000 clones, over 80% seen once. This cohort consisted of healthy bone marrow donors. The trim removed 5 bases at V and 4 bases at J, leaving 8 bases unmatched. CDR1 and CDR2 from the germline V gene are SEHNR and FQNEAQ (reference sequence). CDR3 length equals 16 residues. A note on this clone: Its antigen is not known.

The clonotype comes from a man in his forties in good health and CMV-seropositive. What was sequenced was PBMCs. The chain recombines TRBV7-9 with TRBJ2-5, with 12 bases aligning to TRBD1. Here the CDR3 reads CASSQAGTGGGETQYF. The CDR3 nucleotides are TGTGCCAGCAGCCAAGCCGGGACAGGGGGCGGAGAGACCCAGTACTTC.